This entry describes one TCR beta chain. The germline V and J ends were trimmed by 4 bases and 4 bases, with 10 bases remaining between them. From germline, CDR1 is KGHSH and CDR2 LQKENI. This CDR3 contains 13 residues. Amplification used 60 Vbeta primers and 13 Jbeta primers. Clones were read by immunoSEQ multiplex PCR, and TCRdb kept only the in-frame ones, dropping some. The specimen's table records about 170,000 clones. This sample is drawn from a study of cytomegalovirus exposure and HLA in healthy donors. The chain combines TRBV18 with TRBJ1-1; D is uncertain. The sample was PBMCs. The source of this sequence is a woman aged 18-35 years in good health and CMV-seropositive. The CDR3 DNA is TGTGCCAGCTCACAAATTGGAGCCACTGAAGCTTTCTTT. The encoded protein is CASSQIGATEAFF.